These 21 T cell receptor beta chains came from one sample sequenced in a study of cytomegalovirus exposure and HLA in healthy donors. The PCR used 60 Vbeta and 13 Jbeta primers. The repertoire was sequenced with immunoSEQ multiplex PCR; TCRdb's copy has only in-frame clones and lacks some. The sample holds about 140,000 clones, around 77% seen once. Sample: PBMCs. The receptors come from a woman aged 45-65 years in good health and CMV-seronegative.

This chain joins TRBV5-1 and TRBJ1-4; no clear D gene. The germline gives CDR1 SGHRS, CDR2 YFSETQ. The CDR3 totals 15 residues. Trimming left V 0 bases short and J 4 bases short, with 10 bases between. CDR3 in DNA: TGCGCCAGCAGCTTGGCCCAGGCGAGTAATGAAAAACTGTTTTTT. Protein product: CASSLAQASNEKLFF.

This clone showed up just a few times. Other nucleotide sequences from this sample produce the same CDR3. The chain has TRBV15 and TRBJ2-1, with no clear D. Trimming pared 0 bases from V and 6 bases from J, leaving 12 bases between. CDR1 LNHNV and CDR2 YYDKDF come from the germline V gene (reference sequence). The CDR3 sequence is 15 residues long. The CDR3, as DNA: TGTGCCACCAGCAGAGAGCCACAGTCATCCAATGAGCAGTTCTTC. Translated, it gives CATSREPQSSNEQFF.

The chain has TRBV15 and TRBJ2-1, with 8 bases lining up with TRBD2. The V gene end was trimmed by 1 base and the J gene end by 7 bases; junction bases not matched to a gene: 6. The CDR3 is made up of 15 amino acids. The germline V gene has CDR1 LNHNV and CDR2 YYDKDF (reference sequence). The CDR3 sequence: CATSRAGGRLNEQFF. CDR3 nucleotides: TGTGCCACCAGCAGAGCGGGGGGGAGACTTAATGAGCAGTTCTTC.

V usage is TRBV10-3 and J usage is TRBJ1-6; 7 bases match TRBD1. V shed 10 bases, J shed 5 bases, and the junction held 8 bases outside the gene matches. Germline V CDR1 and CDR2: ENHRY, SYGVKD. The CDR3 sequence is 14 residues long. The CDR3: CASSPGTDNSPLHF. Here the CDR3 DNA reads TGTGCCAGCAGCCCCGGGACAGATAATTCACCCCTCCACTTT.

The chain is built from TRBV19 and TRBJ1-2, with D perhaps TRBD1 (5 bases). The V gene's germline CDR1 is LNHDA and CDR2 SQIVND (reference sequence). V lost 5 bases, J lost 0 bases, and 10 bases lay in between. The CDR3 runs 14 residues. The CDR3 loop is CASSGAGANYGYTF. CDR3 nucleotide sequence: TGTGCCAGTAGTGGGGCAGGAGCTAACTATGGCTACACCTTC. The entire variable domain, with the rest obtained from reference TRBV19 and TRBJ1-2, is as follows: DGGITQSPKYLFRKEGQNVTLSCEQNLNHDAMYWYRQDPGQGLRLIYYSQIVNDFQKGDIAEGYSVSREKKESFPLTVTSAQKNPTAFYLCASSGAGANYGYTFGSGTRLTVV.

The CDR3 sequence is CASSDGQRGLNSPLHF. The CDR3 bases are TGTGCCAGCAGTGACGGGCAGCGGGGACTAAATTCACCCCTCCACTTT. The chain combines TRBV6-4 with TRBJ1-6, with TRBD1 as a possible D gene (5 bases). The germline gives CDR1 MRHNA, CDR2 SNTAGT. Between the trimmed V and J ends, which lost 2 bases and 7 bases, there was a span of 15 bases. The CDR3 has 16 residues.

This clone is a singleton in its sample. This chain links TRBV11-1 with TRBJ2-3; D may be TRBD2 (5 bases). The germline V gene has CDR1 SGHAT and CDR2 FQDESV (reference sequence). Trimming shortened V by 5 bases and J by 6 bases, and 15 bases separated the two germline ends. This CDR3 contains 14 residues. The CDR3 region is CASSQRGFPDTQYF. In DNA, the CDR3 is TGTGCCAGCAGCCAGCGCGGGTTCCCGGATACGCAGTATTTT.

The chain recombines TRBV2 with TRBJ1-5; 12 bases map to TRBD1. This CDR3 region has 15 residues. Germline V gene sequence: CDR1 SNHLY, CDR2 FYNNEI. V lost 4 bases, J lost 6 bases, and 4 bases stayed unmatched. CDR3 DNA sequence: TGTGCCAGCAGTGGTGGGACAGGGGGCGGTCAGCCCCAGCATTTT. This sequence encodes CASSGGTGGGQPQHF.

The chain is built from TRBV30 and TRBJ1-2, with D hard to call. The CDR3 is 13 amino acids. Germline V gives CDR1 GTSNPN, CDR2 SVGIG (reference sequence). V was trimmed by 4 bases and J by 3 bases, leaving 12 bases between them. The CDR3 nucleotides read TGTGCCTGGATCGGTCGGCAGGACTATGGCTACACCTTC. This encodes CAWIGRQDYGYTF.

The CDR3 DNA follows: TGTGCCAGCAGCTTAAGTCCTCGGAGGGATAGCAATCAGCCCCAGCATTTT. Protein product: CASSLSPRRDSNQPQHF. The genes are TRBV7-8 and TRBJ1-5; D not resolved. CDR1 is SGHVS and CDR2 is FQNEAQ in the germline V gene. The CDR3 has 17 amino acids. The V end was cut by 2 bases, the J end by 0 bases, with 14 bases between.

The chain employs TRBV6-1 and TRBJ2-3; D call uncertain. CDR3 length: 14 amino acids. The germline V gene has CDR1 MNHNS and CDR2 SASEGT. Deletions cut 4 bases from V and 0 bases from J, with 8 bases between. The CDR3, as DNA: TGTGCCAGCAGTGGCTCTGGCAGCACAGATACGCAGTATTTT. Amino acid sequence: CASSGSGSTDTQYF.

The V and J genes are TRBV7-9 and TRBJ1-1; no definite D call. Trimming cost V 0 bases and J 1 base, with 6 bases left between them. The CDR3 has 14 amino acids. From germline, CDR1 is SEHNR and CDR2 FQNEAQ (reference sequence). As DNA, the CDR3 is TGTGCCAGCAGCTTAGCGCTAGGGAACACTGAAGCTTTCTTT. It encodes CASSLALGNTEAFF.

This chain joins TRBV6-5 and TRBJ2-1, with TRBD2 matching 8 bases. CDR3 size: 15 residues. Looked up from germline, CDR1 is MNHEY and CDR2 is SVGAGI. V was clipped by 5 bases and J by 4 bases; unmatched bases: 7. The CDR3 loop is CASSPAGVEYNEQFF. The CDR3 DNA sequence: TGTGCCAGCAGTCCAGCGGGGGTTGAGTACAATGAGCAGTTCTTC.

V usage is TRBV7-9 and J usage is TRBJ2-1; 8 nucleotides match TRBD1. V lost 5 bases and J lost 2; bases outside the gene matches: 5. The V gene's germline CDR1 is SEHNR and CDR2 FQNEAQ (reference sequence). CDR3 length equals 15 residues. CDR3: CASSQQGGTYNEQFF. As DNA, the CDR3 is TGTGCCAGCAGCCAACAGGGGGGCACCTACAATGAGCAGTTCTTC.

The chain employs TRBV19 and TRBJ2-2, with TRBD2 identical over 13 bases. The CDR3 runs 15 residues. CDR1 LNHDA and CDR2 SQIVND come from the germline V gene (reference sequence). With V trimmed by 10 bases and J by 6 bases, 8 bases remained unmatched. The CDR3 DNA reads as TGTGCCACGAGCACTAGCGGGGGGGCCTCCGGGGAGCTGTTTTTT. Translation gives CATSTSGGASGELFF.

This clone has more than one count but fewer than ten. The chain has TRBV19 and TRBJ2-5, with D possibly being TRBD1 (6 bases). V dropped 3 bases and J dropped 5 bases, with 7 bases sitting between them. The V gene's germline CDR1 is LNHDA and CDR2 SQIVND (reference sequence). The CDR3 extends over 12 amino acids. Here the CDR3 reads CASSIRGETQYF. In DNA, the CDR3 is TGTGCCAGTAGTATTAGGGGGGAGACCCAGTACTTC. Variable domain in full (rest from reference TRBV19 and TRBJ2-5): DGGITQSPKYLFRKEGQNVTLSCEQNLNHDAMYWYRQDPGQGLRLIYYSQIVNDFQKGDIAEGYSVSREKKESFPLTVTSAQKNPTAFYLCASSIRGETQYFGPGTRLLVL.

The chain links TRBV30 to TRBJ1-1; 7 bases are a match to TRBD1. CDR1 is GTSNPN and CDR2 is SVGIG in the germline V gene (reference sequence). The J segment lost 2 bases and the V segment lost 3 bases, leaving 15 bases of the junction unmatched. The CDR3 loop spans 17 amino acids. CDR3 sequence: CAWRHRGIRLKNTEAFF. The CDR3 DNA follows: TGTGCCTGGAGACACAGGGGAATTCGTCTCAAAAACACTGAAGCTTTCTTT.

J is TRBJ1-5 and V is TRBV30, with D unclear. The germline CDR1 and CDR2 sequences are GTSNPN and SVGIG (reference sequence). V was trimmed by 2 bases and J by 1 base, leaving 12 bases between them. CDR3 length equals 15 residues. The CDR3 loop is CAWSLLGPSNQPQHF. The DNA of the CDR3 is TGTGCCTGGAGTTTGCTGGGCCCGAGCAATCAGCCCCAGCATTTT.

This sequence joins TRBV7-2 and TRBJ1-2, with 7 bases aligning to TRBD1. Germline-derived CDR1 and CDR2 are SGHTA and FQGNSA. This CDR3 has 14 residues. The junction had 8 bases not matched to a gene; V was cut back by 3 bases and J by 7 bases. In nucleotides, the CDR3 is TGTGCCAGCAGCTTGGGGAAGTCAGGGGGTGGCTACACCTTC. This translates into CASSLGKSGGGYTF.

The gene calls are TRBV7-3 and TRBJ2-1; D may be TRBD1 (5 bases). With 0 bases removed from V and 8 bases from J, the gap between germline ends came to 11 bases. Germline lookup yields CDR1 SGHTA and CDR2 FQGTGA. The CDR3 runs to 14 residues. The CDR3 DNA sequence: TGTGCCAGCAGCTTAACAGGGCAGGGCTATGAGCAGTTCTTC. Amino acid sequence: CASSLTGQGYEQFF. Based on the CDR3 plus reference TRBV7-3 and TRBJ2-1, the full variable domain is GAGVSQTPSNKVTEKGKYVELRCDPISGHTALYWYRQSLGQGPEFLIYFQGTGAADDSGLPNDRFFAVRPEGSVSTLKIQRTERGDSAVYLCASSLTGQGYEQFFGPGTRLTVL.

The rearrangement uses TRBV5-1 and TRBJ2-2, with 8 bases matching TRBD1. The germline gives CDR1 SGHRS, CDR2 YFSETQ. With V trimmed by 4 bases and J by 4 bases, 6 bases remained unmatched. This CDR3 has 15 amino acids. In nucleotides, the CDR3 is TGCGCCAGCAGCGCAGGACAGGGTTTCACCGGGGAGCTGTTTTTT. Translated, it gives CASSAGQGFTGELFF. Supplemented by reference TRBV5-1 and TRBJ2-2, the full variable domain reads KAGVTQTPRYLIKTRGQQVTLSCSPISGHRSVSWYQQTPGQGLQFLFEYFSETQRNKGNFPGRFSGRQFSNSRSEMNVSTLELGDSALYLCASSAGQGFTGELFFGEGSRLTVL.